This T cell receptor beta chain is from a study of blood T cell repertoires in COVID-19. The method was immunoSEQ multiplex PCR; TCRdb's version includes in-frame clones alone and lacks a portion of them. The data hold under 45,000 clones, with roughly 87% observed a single time. The germline V gene encodes CDR1 SNHLY and CDR2 FYNNEI. The V segment lost 4 bases and the J segment 0 bases; nucleotides outside the gene matches: 6. CDR3 size: 17 residues. This sequence was found in an elderly woman in a cohort sampled during active or convalescent COVID-19. The sample comprised peripheral blood. This chain links TRBV2 with TRBJ2-5; 12 bases map to TRBD2. This CDR3 reads CASSVGLAGGNQETQYF. As DNA, the CDR3 is TGTGCCAGCAGTGTAGGTCTAGCGGGAGGGAACCAAGAGACCCAGTACTTC.